The entry below describes one T cell receptor (beta chain). Its antigen is undetermined. Researchers prepared the TCRbeta library using unique molecular identifiers, the study reports. TCRdb ran MiXCR on the PCR reads and lists one entry per CDR3 protein. The table includes about a million distinct CDR3 sequences, about 31% detected once. The data belong to a study of T-cell reconstitution after alpha-beta-depleted transplantation in children. General observations from the study: T cells produced anew were the main source of T-cell counts and diversity one year after transplant. Several hundred rapidly expanded clones from non-depleted graft cells reportedly supplied alpha-beta T cells about two months post-transplant. Elevated TCRbeta diversity at day 60 was traced, in some patients, to surviving recipient T cells and thymic progenitors.

V gave up 0 bases and J gave up 4 bases; unmatched junction bases: 8. The germline V gene has CDR1 DFQATT and CDR2 SNEGSKA (reference sequence). The CDR3 totals 16 residues. The rearrangement joins TRBV20-1 to TRBJ2-5, with 10 bases identical to TRBD1. The receptor's source is a boy under two years old who had a stem cell transplant for SCID, so the T cells may come from the graft donor. The sequenced sample was PBMCs, mostly from graft donor cells, obtained 360 days after TCRalphabeta/CD19-depleted stem cell transplant. This CDR3 reads CSARDHGTGVRETQYF. The CDR3 DNA reads as TGCAGTGCTAGAGATCACGGGACAGGGGTCCGAGAGACCCAGTACTTC.